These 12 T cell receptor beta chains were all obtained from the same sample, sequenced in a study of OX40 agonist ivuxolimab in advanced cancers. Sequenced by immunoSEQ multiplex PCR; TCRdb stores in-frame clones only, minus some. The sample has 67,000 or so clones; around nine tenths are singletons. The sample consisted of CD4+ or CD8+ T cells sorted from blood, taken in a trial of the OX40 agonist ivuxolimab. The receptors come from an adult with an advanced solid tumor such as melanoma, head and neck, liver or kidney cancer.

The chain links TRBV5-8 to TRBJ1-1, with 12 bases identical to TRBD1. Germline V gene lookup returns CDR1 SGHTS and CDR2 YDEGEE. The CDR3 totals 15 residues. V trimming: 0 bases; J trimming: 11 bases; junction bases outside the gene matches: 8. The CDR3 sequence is CASSLGDRGLEEAFF. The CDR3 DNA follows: TGTGCCAGCAGCTTGGGGGACAGGGGGCTGGAGGAGGCTTTCTTT. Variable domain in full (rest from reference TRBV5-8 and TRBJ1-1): EAGVTQSPTHLIKTRGQQATLRCSPISGHTSVYWYQQALGLGLQFLLWYDEGEERNRGNFPPRFSGRQFPNYSSELNVNALELEDSALYLCASSLGDRGLEEAFFGQGTRLTVV.

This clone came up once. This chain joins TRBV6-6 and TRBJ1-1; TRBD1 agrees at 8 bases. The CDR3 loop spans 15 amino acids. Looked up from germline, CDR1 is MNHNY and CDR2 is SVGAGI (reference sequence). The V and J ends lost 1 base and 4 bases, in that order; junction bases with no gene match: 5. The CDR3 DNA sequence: TGTGCCAGCAGTTACTTTCAGGGGGCGGGCACTGAAGCTTTCTTT. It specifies CASSYFQGAGTEAFF.

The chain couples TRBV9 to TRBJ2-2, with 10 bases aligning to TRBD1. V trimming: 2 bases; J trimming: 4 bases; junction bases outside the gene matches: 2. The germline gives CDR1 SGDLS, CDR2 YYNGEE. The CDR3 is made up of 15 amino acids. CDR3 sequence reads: CASSVGQGSTGELFF. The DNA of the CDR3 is TGTGCCAGCAGCGTGGGACAGGGGAGCACCGGGGAGCTGTTTTTT.

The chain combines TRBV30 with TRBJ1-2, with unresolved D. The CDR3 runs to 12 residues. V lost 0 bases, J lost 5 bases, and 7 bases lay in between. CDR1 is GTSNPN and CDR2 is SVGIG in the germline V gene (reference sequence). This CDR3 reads CAWSVQRYGYTF. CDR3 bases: TGTGCCTGGAGTGTACAAAGATATGGCTACACCTTC.

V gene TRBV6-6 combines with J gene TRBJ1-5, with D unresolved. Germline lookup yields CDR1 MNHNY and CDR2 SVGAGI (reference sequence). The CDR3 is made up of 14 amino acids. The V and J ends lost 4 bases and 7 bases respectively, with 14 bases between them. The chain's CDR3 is CASSSAPWRQPQHF. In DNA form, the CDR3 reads TGTGCCAGCAGTTCCGCCCCATGGCGCCAGCCCCAGCATTTT.

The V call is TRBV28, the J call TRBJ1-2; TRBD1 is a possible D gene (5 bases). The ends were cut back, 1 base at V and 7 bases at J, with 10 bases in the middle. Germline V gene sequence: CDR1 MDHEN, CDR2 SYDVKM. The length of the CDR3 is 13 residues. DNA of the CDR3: TGTGCCAGCAGTTTATTAGGGGCCGTTGGCTACACCTTC. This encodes CASSLLGAVGYTF.

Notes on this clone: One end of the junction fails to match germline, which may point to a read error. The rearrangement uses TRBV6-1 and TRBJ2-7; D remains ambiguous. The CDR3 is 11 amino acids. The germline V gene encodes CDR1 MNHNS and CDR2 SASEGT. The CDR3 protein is CASSMGSLLSF. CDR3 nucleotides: TGTGCCAGCAGTATGGGATCACTCTTAAGCTTC.

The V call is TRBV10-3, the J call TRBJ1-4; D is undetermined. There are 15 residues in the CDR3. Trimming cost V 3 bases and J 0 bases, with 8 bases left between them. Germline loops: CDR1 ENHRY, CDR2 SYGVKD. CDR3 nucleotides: TGTGCCATCAGTGACTCCCATGCAACTAATGAAAAACTGTTTTTT. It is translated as CAISDSHATNEKLFF.

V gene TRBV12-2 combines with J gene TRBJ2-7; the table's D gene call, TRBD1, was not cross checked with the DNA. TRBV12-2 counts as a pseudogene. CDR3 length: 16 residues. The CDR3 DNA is TGTGCAAGTCGCTTAGTGCCGGACAGGAACGGCTACGAGCAGTACTTC. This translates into CASRLVPDRNGYEQYF.

This CDR3 is CASTPTVNYGYTF. CDR3 DNA sequence: TGTGCCAGCACCCCGACGGTAAACTATGGCTACACCTTC. The V and J genes are TRBV6-1 and TRBJ1-2; D unclear. Trimming left V 7 bases short and J 2 bases short, with 11 bases between. CDR3 length: 13 amino acids. CDR1 is MNHNS and CDR2 is SASEGT in the germline V gene.

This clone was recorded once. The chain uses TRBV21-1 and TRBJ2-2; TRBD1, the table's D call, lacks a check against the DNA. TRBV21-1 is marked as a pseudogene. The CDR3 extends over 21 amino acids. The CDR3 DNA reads TGTGCCAGCAGCAAGTGCCGACCGGGACAGGGGGTTCCCTTAGATACCGGGGAGCTGTTTTTT. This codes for CASSKCRPGQGVPLDTGELFF.

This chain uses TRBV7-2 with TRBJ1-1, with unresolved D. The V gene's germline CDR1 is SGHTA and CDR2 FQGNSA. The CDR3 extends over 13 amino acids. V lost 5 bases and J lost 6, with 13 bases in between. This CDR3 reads CASSLPTAAEAFF. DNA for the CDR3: TGTGCCAGCAGCCTCCCAACAGCGGCTGAAGCTTTCTTT. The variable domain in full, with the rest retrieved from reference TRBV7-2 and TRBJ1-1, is GAGVSQSPSNKVTEKGKDVELRCDPISGHTALYWYRQSLGQGLEFLIYFQGNSAPDKSGLPSDRFSAERTGGSVSTLTIQRTQQEDSAVYLCASSLPTAAEAFFGQGTRLTVV.